These T cell receptor beta chains were read from a single sample in a study of breast tumors, draining lymph nodes, adjacent tissues. TCRdb redid the calling of the multiplex PCR reads with MiXCR, one entry per CDR3 protein. The data hold around 190,000 distinct CDR3 sequences, with around a third observed a single time. Sample: axillary lymph node tissue. The receptor source for this set is a female donor with breast cancer. Some clones in this sample may be carry-over from other donors' samples. CDR3s include the opening cysteine and the closing phenylalanine or tryptophan. A D gene is named only where the DNA matches it firmly. Some rows mark clone size as missing; the rest say once, few, many or name a class of expanded clone.

v_gene	d_gene	j_gene	abundance	CDR3aa	CDR3nt
TRBV6-6	.	TRBJ1-5	many	CASTYREPNQPQHF	TGTGCCAGCACTTACAGGGAGCCCAATCAGCCCCAGCATTTT
TRBV6-6	.	TRBJ2-7	few	CASSPLDRSSYEQYF	TGTGCCAGCAGTCCTCTCGACAGGAGCTCCTACGAGCAGTACTTC
TRBV19	.	TRBJ2-6	many	CASSIHRARANVLTF	TGTGCCAGTAGTATACACAGGGCCCGGGCCAACGTCCTGACTTTC
TRBV13	.	TRBJ2-7	many	CASSSSRVRDEQYF	TGTGCCAGCAGCTCCTCCAGGGTCAGGGACGAGCAGTACTTC
TRBV5-8	TRBD2	TRBJ2-7	many	CASRLSRDYFNEQYF	TGTGCCAGCCGCTTGTCCCGGGACTATTTCAACGAGCAGTACTTC
TRBV5-8	.	TRBJ2-3	few	CASSFGQSTDTQYF	TGTGCCAGCAGCTTCGGGCAGAGCACAGATACGCAGTATTTT
TRBV15	.	TRBJ2-3	.	CATSRRDPFTDSQYF	TGTGCCACCAGCAGACGGGACCCCTTCACAGATTCGCAGTACTTT
TRBV24-1	.	TRBJ2-1	.	CATSARGGGPNEQFF	TGTGCCACCAGTGCTAGAGGTGGGGGGCCGAATGAGCAGTTCTTC
TRBV7-2	TRBD2	TRBJ2-1	many	CASSIASGGNYNEQFF	TGTGCCAGCAGCATCGCTAGCGGAGGGAACTACAATGAGCAGTTCTTC
TRBV30	TRBD2	TRBJ2-5	many	CAWSHGTSGIGKTQYF	TGTGCCTGGAGTCATGGGACTAGCGGGATTGGGAAGACCCAGTACTTC
TRBV4-2	TRBD1	TRBJ1-5	many	CASSQVGGDSNQPQHF	TGTGCCAGCAGCCAAGTAGGGGGCGACAGCAATCAGCCCCAGCATTTT
TRBV6-5	.	TRBJ2-2	many	CASSYTYKDTGELFF	TGTGCCAGCAGTTATACATACAAAGACACCGGGGAGCTGTTTTTT
TRBV4-1	.	TRBJ2-7	many	CASSPPLGSYEQYF	TGCGCCAGCAGCCCCCCCTTAGGTAGCTACGAGCAGTACTTC
TRBV6-2/TRBV6-3	TRBD1	TRBJ2-5	few	CASRQGKTQYF	TGTGCCAGTAGACAGGGAAAGACCCAGTACTTC
TRBV6-1	.	TRBJ2-3	.	CASSDRTLSTDTQYF	TGTGCCAGCAGTGACCGGACACTTAGCACAGATACGCAGTATTTT
TRBV7-2	.	TRBJ1-5	many	CASSFQGKQPQHF	TGTGCCAGCAGCTTCCAGGGTAAGCAGCCCCAGCATTTT
TRBV20-1	TRBD2	TRBJ2-1	many	CSARKRGVEQFF	TGCAGTGCTAGGAAGCGGGGGGTCGAGCAGTTCTTC
TRBV25-1	.	TRBJ1-1	.	CASSEGGGEAFF	TGTGCCAGCAGTGAGGGGGGGGGTGAAGCTTTCTTT
TRBV4-2	TRBD2	TRBJ2-7	.	CASSPGRQAGHYEQYF	TGTGCCAGCAGTCCCGGGAGGCAGGCGGGCCACTACGAGCAGTACTTC
TRBV6-6	TRBD2	TRBJ2-7	many	CASSHGLAGDEQYF	TGTGCCAGCAGTCACGGGCTAGCGGGAGACGAGCAGTACTTC